The 10 T cell receptor beta chains below all came from one sample that was sequenced in a study of T and B cells in COVID-19 patients. Each TRB amplification used about 220-500 ng of genomic DNA from blood. Multiplex PCR with BIOMED2 TRB-A/B primer pools amplified TRB rearrangements. TCRdb independently ran MiXCR on the multiplex PCR reads; one entry per CDR3 protein. The table lists thousands of distinct CDR3 sequences, about 25% of them singletons. Input material: blood. The receptors originated from a human donor with active COVID-19.

This clonotype was found once. J is TRBJ1-3 and V is TRBV5-6; D unclear. This CDR3 spans 16 amino acids. Per germline, CDR1 SGHDT and CDR2 YYEEEE. Between the trimmed V and J ends, which lost 4 bases and 0 bases, there was a span of 14 bases. The CDR3 reads CASSLGLPSSGNTIYF. In DNA, the CDR3 is TGTGCCAGCAGCCTGGGCCTTCCAAGCTCTGGAAACACCATATATTTT.

This clonotype was counted between two and nine times. This sequence joins TRBV11-2 and TRBJ2-5, with 8 bases lining up with TRBD2. Losses at the gene ends were 3 bases for V and 5 bases for J; bases not matched to a gene: 8. Per the germline V gene, CDR1 is SGHAT and CDR2 is FQNNGV. This CDR3 is 15 amino acids long. The DNA of the CDR3 is TGTGCCAGCAGCTTTCCTAGCGGGCCTGGGGAGACCCAGTACTTC. It translates to CASSFPSGPGETQYF.

The chain joins TRBV14 to TRBJ2-1, with D tentatively TRBD2 (6 bases). The V end was cut by 1 base, the J end by 0 bases, with 19 bases between. Germline loops: CDR1 SGHDN, CDR2 FVKESK. The CDR3 totals 19 residues. Written as DNA, the CDR3 is TGTGCCAGCAGCCAAGCGGGATTCAGAGCCGGGAGCTCCTACAATGAGCAGTTCTTC. It encodes CASSQAGFRAGSSYNEQFF. Filled out from reference TRBV14 and TRBJ2-1, the complete variable domain reads EAGVTQFPSHSVIEKGQTVTLRCDPISGHDNLYWYRRVMGKEIKFLLHFVKESKQDESGMPNNRFLAERTGGTYSTLKVQPAELEDSGVYFCASSQAGFRAGSSYNEQFFGPGTRLTVL.

This clonotype was seen a few times. This chain links TRBV28 with TRBJ2-7; the D is unclear. In germline, CDR1 is MDHEN, CDR2 SYDVKM. V lost 6 bases and J lost 3, with 9 bases in between. The CDR3 totals 12 residues. CDR3 sequence reads: CASSPRDYEQYF. The CDR3 DNA sequence: TGTGCCAGCAGCCCGAGAGACTACGAGCAGTACTTC.

This sequence joins TRBV10-2 and TRBJ1-1; D not certain. Germline V gene sequence: CDR1 WSHSY, CDR2 SAAADI. Trimming took 4 bases from V and 11 from J, leaving 17 bases between them. This CDR3 is 13 amino acids long. DNA for the CDR3: TGCGCCAGCAGTGGGGGTTCGTTGGCGAAGGCTTTCTTT. Protein product: CASSGGSLAKAFF.

The chain couples TRBV29-1 to TRBJ2-7; 11 bases are a match to TRBD1. There are 14 residues in the CDR3. Germline lookup yields CDR1 SQVTM and CDR2 ANQGSEA. Trimming cost V 7 bases and J 5 bases; bases outside gene matches: 10. This CDR3 reads CSGTGGSSYNEQYF. CDR3 nucleotides: TGCAGCGGGACAGGGGGCAGTTCCTACAACGAGCAGTACTTC.

The gene calls are TRBV20-1 and TRBJ2-7; possibly TRBD1 for D (6 bases). The CDR3 runs 14 residues. The V and J ends lost 3 bases and 3 bases respectively, with 15 bases between them. In germline, CDR1 is DFQATT, CDR2 SNEGSKA (reference sequence). The CDR3 sequence is CSASGGYRGYEQYF. In DNA, the CDR3 is TGCAGTGCTAGTGGGGGCTATAGGGGCTACGAGCAGTACTTC.

This clonotype appeared a few times. The rearrangement links TRBV14 to TRBJ2-6, with TRBD1 matching 7 bases. The ends lost 4 bases at V and 0 bases at J; junction bases unmatched: 24. Germline assignment: CDR1 SGHDN and CDR2 FVKESK. The CDR3 is 23 amino acids. Here the CDR3 reads CASSRSFGDRAQRGHSGANVLTF. CDR3 DNA: TGTGCCAGCAGCCGAAGTTTTGGGGACAGAGCCCAGAGGGGCCACTCTGGGGCCAACGTCCTGACTTTC.

This clonotype is deemed medium-sized. The V call is TRBV7-9, the J call TRBJ1-6, with 7 positions matching TRBD1. After removal of 4 bases from V and 7 bases from J, the junction contained 13 bases not matched to a gene. Germline V lookup: CDR1 SEHNR, CDR2 FQNEAQ (reference sequence). There are 17 residues in the CDR3. The CDR3 DNA reads TGTGCCAGCAGCTCCCACGACAGGGAAGGGGGGAATTCACCCCTCCACTTT. Translating gives CASSSHDREGGNSPLHF. Full variable domain (remainder filled in from reference TRBV7-9 and TRBJ1-6): DTGVSQNPRHKITKRGQNVTFRCDPISEHNRLYWYRQTLGQGPEFLTYFQNEAQLEKSRLLSDRFSAERPKGSFSTLEIQRTEQGDSAMYLCASSSHDREGGNSPLHFGNGTRLTVT.

Judged by abundance, this clonotype is medium-sized. The CDR3 loop reads CASSRHRNTEAFF. In nucleotides, the CDR3 is TGTGCCAGTAGCCGCCACAGGAACACTGAAGCTTTCTTT. The V gene is TRBV19, the J gene TRBJ1-1; no reliable D call. This CDR3 comprises 13 residues. Trimming stripped 6 bases from V and 1 base from J, with 9 bases between. Germline CDR1 and CDR2: LNHDA and SQIVND (reference sequence). Drawing the rest from reference TRBV19 and TRBJ1-1, the complete variable domain is DGGITQSPKYLFRKEGQNVTLSCEQNLNHDAMYWYRQDPGQGLRLIYYSQIVNDFQKGDIAEGYSVSREKKESFPLTVTSAQKNPTAFYLCASSRHRNTEAFFGQGTRLTVV.